The T cell receptor beta chain described here comes from a study of cytomegalovirus exposure and HLA in healthy donors. Primers included in the PCR were 60 Vbeta and 13 Jbeta primers. Authors' analysis steps: Later reanalysis found 60 million to 90 million unique TCR beta chains, approximately 11 million of them shared. Clones were sequenced by immunoSEQ multiplex PCR, and TCRdb holds only the in-frame ones, with some missing. The V and J calls and clone size are taken from that table; D and trimming were inferred from the DNA. Of about 180,000 clones in the sample, roughly 77% were seen once. V lost 5 bases and J lost 1, with 8 bases in between. The CDR3 consists of 13 residues. The V gene's germline CDR1 is SGHVS and CDR2 FQNEAQ. Points from the study as a whole: Clonal expansion was found to be greater in HLA-associated TCR beta chains than in equally common others in a later analysis. There were a few CMV-associated chains whose specificity for CMV antigens was confirmed in vitro. Among TCR beta chains, those listed as cytomegalovirus-associated numbered about 150.

Of note for this clone: Antigen: not known.

V is TRBV7-8 and J is TRBJ1-1; D is ambiguous. This receptor was taken from a woman younger than 45 in good health and CMV-seronegative. The source material was PBMCs. The CDR3 DNA reads TGTGCCAGCAGCGAGACTAGGAACACTGAAGCTTTCTTT. This sequence encodes CASSETRNTEAFF.